These 8 T cell receptor beta chains were all obtained from the same sample, sequenced in a study of control samples from healthy donors and cancer patients (dated by TCRdb to 2018 to 2020). Preparation of the library involved the immunoSEQ multiplex PCR assay. TCRdb obtained this table from immuneACCESS and retained in-frame rearrangements with V and J assigned. These tables miss some clones; where compared with another copy, unresolved V genes account for less than half of the shortfall, and the remainder is unexplained. The sample records about 150,000 clones, almost 90% of which are singletons. The ten largest clonotypes hold approximately 1.7% of the sample. The source material was blood. The source is a man in his late teens or twenties in good health.

This chain uses TRBV30 with TRBJ2-7; tentative D call: TRBD1 (6 bases). Trimming pared 5 bases from V and 4 bases from J, leaving 12 bases between. The V gene's germline CDR1 is GTSNPN and CDR2 SVGIG (reference sequence). The CDR3 covers 12 residues. CDR3 bases: TGTGCCTGGGACAGGCTGGGGTACGAGCAGTACTTC. Amino acid sequence: CAWDRLGYEQYF.

The chain joins TRBV28 to TRBJ1-4, with D hard to call. CDR1 and CDR2 (germline): MDHEN, SYDVKM. The CDR3 runs 18 residues. The V end was cut by 6 bases, the J end by 0 bases, with 20 bases between. Written as DNA, the CDR3 is TGTGCCAGCAGCTCCTTAGCCCCCCCAGGCCCAACTAATGAAAAACTGTTTTTT. Residues: CASSSLAPPGPTNEKLFF.

The chain joins TRBV28 to TRBJ1-2, with D uncertain. V lost 4 bases and J 5 bases, leaving 11 bases between the germline ends. Germline assignment: CDR1 MDHEN and CDR2 SYDVKM. This CDR3 contains 13 residues. The DNA of the CDR3 is TGTGCCAGCAGTTGGCTCTCTGGTTATGGCTACACCTTC. It codes for CASSWLSGYGYTF.

The chain couples TRBV6-6 to TRBJ2-5, with D possibly TRBD2 on 7 matching bases. This CDR3 contains 15 residues. Trimming shortened V by 2 bases and J by 1 base, and 11 bases separated the two germline ends. Germline V gene sequence: CDR1 MNHNY, CDR2 SVGAGI (reference sequence). The CDR3 is CASSYVGGLQETQYF. DNA for the CDR3: TGTGCCAGCAGTTACGTGGGGGGGCTCCAAGAGACCCAGTACTTC.

The chain employs TRBV20-1 and TRBJ2-2; D is unresolved. V was shortened by 5 bases and J by 4 bases, with 5 bases between the two germline ends. Germline V CDR1 and CDR2: DFQATT, SNEGSKA (reference sequence). The CDR3 is 11 amino acids. CDR3 loop: CSAGTTGELFF. CDR3 DNA: TGCAGTGCTGGAACCACCGGGGAGCTGTTTTTT.

V is TRBV28 and J is TRBJ1-3; perhaps TRBD1 as D (5 bases). The germline V and J ends were trimmed by 7 bases and 0 bases, with 16 bases remaining between them. Germline lookup yields CDR1 MDHEN and CDR2 SYDVKM. The CDR3 is 16 amino acids. CDR3: CASTFPGSSSGNTIYF. CDR3 DNA: TGTGCCAGCACTTTCCCAGGGTCAAGCTCTGGAAACACCATATATTTT.

The chain combines TRBV2 with TRBJ1-3, with 9 positions matching TRBD1. V gave up 8 bases and J gave up 4 bases; unmatched junction bases: 9. CDR3 length: 15 amino acids. Germline-derived CDR1 and CDR2 are SNHLY and FYNNEI. This CDR3 is CASPRDRVAGNTIYF. The CDR3 DNA sequence: TGTGCCAGCCCCCGGGACAGGGTCGCCGGAAACACCATATATTTT.

The V call is TRBV5-5, the J call TRBJ2-7, with D hard to call. The V and J ends lost 3 bases and 7 bases respectively, with 17 bases between them. The CDR3 runs to 14 residues. Per germline, CDR1 SGHKS and CDR2 YYEKEE (reference sequence). The CDR3 coding sequence is TGTGCCAGCAGCTCTTACGACACCTCCTGGGAGCAGTACTTC. Protein sequence: CASSSYDTSWEQYF.